These 10 T cell receptor beta chains share one sample of origin, sequenced in a study of T cell clonotyping in hematopoietic cell transplantation. Using immunoSEQ multiplex PCR, the repertoire was profiled, and TCRdb retains in-frame clones only, with some absent. The sample includes roughly 10,000 clones, 84% seen only once; the top ten take around 49%. Specimen: PBMCs, collected at the time of graft-versus-host disease after allogeneic stem cell transplant. These receptors were taken from a male patient aged 55 to 70 who had an allogeneic stem cell transplant from an unrelated donor, so the T cells may come from the graft donor. Some clones in this sample may be carry-over from other donors' samples.

V usage is TRBV25-1 and J usage is TRBJ1-4; perhaps TRBD1 as D (6 bases). There are 15 residues in the CDR3. Deletions cut 2 bases from V and 1 base from J, with 8 bases between. Germline V gene data show CDR1 as MGHDK and CDR2 as SYGVNS. CDR3 coding DNA: TGTGCCAGCAGTGAACCCAGGGGAACTAATGAAAAACTGTTTTTT. This gives the protein CASSEPRGTNEKLFF. The full variable domain, in which reference TRBV25-1 and TRBJ1-4 provide the parts outside the CDR3, is EADIYQTPRYLVIGTGKKITLECSQTMGHDKMYWYQQDPGMELHLIHYSYGVNSTEKGDLSSESTVSRIRTEHFPLTLESARPSHTSQYLCASSEPRGTNEKLFFGSGTQLSVL.

This sequence joins TRBV4-1 and TRBJ1-1, with D possibly being TRBD1 (6 bases). The V end was cut by 5 bases, the J end by 5 bases, with 12 bases between. Looked up from germline, CDR1 is MGHRA and CDR2 is YSYEKL. The CDR3 is 13 residues long. This chain's CDR3 is CASSYRVGTEAFF. The CDR3 DNA reads TGCGCCAGCAGCTACAGGGTAGGGACTGAAGCTTTCTTT.

The V gene is TRBV5-4, the J gene TRBJ1-2; D is undetermined. The CDR3 is 13 residues long. Trimming took 10 bases from V and 7 from J, leaving 20 bases between them. Germline values: CDR1 SGHNT, CDR2 YYREEE (reference sequence). CDR3 in amino acids: CASRVDSGSGYTF. The CDR3 DNA is TGTGCCTCCCGGGTGGACTCTGGGAGTGGCTACACCTTC.

DNA of the CDR3: TGTGCCAGCAGTTACACGACTAGCGGGGGGAGCAATGAGCAGTTCTTC. Translated, it gives CASSYTTSGGSNEQFF. V and J are TRBV6-5 and TRBJ2-1; 13 bases align to TRBD2. The germline CDR1 and CDR2 sequences are MNHEY and SVGAGI. There are 16 residues in the CDR3. Trimming removed 2 bases from V and 6 bases from J; junction bases left unmatched: 4.

This rearrangement joins TRBV4-3 to TRBJ1-2, with TRBD1 identical over 7 bases. The V segment lost 4 bases and the J segment 4 bases; nucleotides outside the gene matches: 3. Germline CDR1 is LGHNA and CDR2 is YSLEER. The CDR3 extends over 13 amino acids. This chain's CDR3 is CASSPGQSYGYTF. The CDR3 region has the DNA TGCGCCAGCAGCCCGGGACAGAGCTATGGCTACACCTTC.

V usage is TRBV6-5 and J usage is TRBJ2-5; perhaps TRBD2 as D (5 bases). Trimming stripped 2 bases from V and 2 bases from J, with 9 bases between. Per germline, CDR1 MNHEY and CDR2 SVGAGI. The CDR3 runs 14 residues. The DNA for the CDR3 is TGTGCCAGCAGTTACCTCGGACTTCAAGAGACCCAGTACTTC. Translated: CASSYLGLQETQYF.

This chain uses TRBV10-3 with TRBJ1-6, with 10 positions matching TRBD1. V shed 6 bases and J 7 bases; nucleotides not matched to a gene: 3. The CDR3 is made up of 14 amino acids. Germline V CDR1 and CDR2: ENHRY, SYGVKD. CDR3 in amino acids: CAISLGQGNSPLHF. The CDR3, as DNA: TGTGCCATCAGCCTGGGACAGGGGAATTCACCCCTCCACTTT.

The chain employs TRBV7-2 and TRBJ2-7; no reliable D call. V lost 1 base to trimming and J lost 1 base, with 8 bases between them. CDR3 size: 14 residues. Looked up from germline, CDR1 is SGHTA and CDR2 is FQGNSA. The CDR3 DNA is TGTGCCAGCAGCTTAGGGCGGCCGTCCTACGAGCAGTACTTC. Translation gives CASSLGRPSYEQYF.

This chain uses TRBV2 with TRBJ1-1; 12 positions agree with TRBD1. The CDR3 consists of 18 residues. V trimming: 6 bases; J trimming: 1 base; junction bases outside the gene matches: 12. Per germline, CDR1 SNHLY and CDR2 FYNNEI. The CDR3 here is CASSRDRGREGTNTEAFF. The CDR3 DNA reads TGTGCCAGCAGCCGGGACAGGGGGCGCGAGGGGACGAACACTGAAGCTTTCTTT.

The chain couples TRBV6-1 to TRBJ2-7, with 10 bases aligning to TRBD1. The V segment lost 6 bases and the J segment 3 bases; nucleotides outside the gene matches: 5. The CDR3 is 14 residues long. The germline CDR1 and CDR2 sequences are MNHNS and SASEGT. The CDR3 reads CASSRDRGFYEQYF. CDR3 nucleotide sequence: TGTGCCAGCAGCAGGGACAGGGGTTTCTACGAGCAGTACTTC.